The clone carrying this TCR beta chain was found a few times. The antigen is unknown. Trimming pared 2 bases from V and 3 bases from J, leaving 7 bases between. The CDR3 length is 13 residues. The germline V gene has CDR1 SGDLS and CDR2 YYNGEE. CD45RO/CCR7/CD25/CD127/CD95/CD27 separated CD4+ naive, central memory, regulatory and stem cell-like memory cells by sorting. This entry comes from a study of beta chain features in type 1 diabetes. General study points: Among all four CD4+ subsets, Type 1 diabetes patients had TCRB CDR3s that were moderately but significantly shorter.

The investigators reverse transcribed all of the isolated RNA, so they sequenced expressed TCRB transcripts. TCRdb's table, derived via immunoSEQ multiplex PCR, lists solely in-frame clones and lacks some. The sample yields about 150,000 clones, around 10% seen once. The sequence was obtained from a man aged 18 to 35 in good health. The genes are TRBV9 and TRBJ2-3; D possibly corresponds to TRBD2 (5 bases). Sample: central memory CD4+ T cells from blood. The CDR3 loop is CASSVLATDTQYF. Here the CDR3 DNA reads TGTGCCAGCAGCGTCCTAGCAACAGATACGCAGTATTTT. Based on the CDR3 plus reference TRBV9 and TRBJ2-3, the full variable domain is DSGVTQTPKHLITATGQRVTLRCSPRSGDLSVYWYQQSLDQGLQFLIQYYNGEERAKGNILERFSAQQFPDLHSELNLSSLELGDSALYFCASSVLATDTQYFGPGTRLTVL.